The 21 T cell receptor beta chains presented below share a single source sample, sequenced in a study of blood T cell repertoires in COVID-19. The protocol was immunoSEQ multiplex PCR, while the TCRdb copy is restricted to in-frame clones and leaves out a portion. The sample comprises roughly 480,000 clones, 89% of which are singletons, and 0.8% to 0.9% rests with the top ten. The sample comprised peripheral blood. These receptors were taken from a man aged 18 to 29 with COVID-19, enrolled during active disease.

This sequence joins TRBV12-1 and TRBJ2-3; the D call TRBD2 from the table was never checked on the DNA. TRBV12-1 is a recognized pseudogene. The CDR3 covers 15 residues. The CDR3 here is CASSQAGTSTDTQYF. DNA of the CDR3: TGTGCCAGCAGCCAAGCGGGGACAAGCACAGATACGCAGTATTTT.

The rearrangement links TRBV3-1 (or the pseudogene TRBV3-2) to TRBJ2-3; 7 bases match TRBD1. Germline V gene data show CDR1 as LGHDT and CDR2 as YNNKEL (reference sequence). Germline trimming cut 1 base from V and 5 bases from J; bases unmatched to any gene: 6. The CDR3 sequence is 15 residues long. The DNA for the CDR3 is TGTGCCAGCAGCCAAGGACAGGGAGTGATAGATACGCAGTATTTT. Translated: CASSQGQGVIDTQYF.

The DNA for the CDR3 is TGTGCCACCAGTGATCCCAAGAGGGGGTCTCAAGAGACCCAGTACTTC. Its protein product is CATSDPKRGSQETQYF. V and J are TRBV24-1 and TRBJ2-5, with D perhaps TRBD1 (6 bases). Per the germline V gene, CDR1 is KGHDR and CDR2 is SFDVKD. V shed 3 bases and J shed 2 bases, with 15 bases lying between them. The CDR3 consists of 16 residues.

In its sample, this clone was seen once. The rearrangement uses TRBV5-1 and TRBJ1-2, with 9 bases that match TRBD1. This CDR3 is 14 amino acids long. J was trimmed by 4 bases and V by 0 bases; bases with no gene match: 1. The germline V gene has CDR1 SGHRS and CDR2 YFSETQ. The DNA for the CDR3 is TGCGCCAGCAGCTTGGGGGGACAGGGCTATGGCTACACCTTC. Translated: CASSLGGQGYGYTF. Variable domain in full (rest from reference TRBV5-1 and TRBJ1-2): KAGVTQTPRYLIKTRGQQVTLSCSPISGHRSVSWYQQTPGQGLQFLFEYFSETQRNKGNFPGRFSGRQFSNSRSEMNVSTLELGDSALYLCASSLGGQGYGYTFGSGTRLTVV.

J is TRBJ1-5 and V is TRBV10-3, with 9 bases aligning to TRBD1. Looked up from germline, CDR1 is ENHRY and CDR2 is SYGVKD. The CDR3 runs to 17 residues. The trim removed 5 bases at V and 1 base at J, leaving 9 bases unmatched. This chain's CDR3 is CAISPGTGIGSNQPQHF. The DNA of the CDR3 is TGTGCCATCAGTCCCGGGACAGGGATTGGGAGCAATCAGCCCCAGCATTTT.

The chain couples TRBV6-4 to TRBJ2-7, with D perhaps matching TRBD1 (5 bases). Looked up from germline, CDR1 is MRHNA and CDR2 is SNTAGT. The CDR3 consists of 16 residues. The V end lost 5 bases, the J end lost 3 bases, and 20 bases lay between the germline ends. The CDR3 region is CASSPTTGFALYEQYF. The CDR3 coding sequence is TGTGCCAGCAGTCCAACAACAGGTTTCGCCCTCTACGAGCAGTACTTC.

This chain joins TRBV9 and TRBJ2-2, with TRBD2 matching over 7 bases. Germline assignment: CDR1 SGDLS and CDR2 YYNGEE. V was clipped by 3 bases and J by 0 bases; unmatched bases: 5. This CDR3 contains 16 residues. The CDR3 sequence: CASSGVAGANTGELFF. The CDR3 nucleotides read TGTGCCAGCAGCGGGGTAGCGGGCGCGAACACCGGGGAGCTGTTTTTT.

As regards this clone: Relative to the germline gene, one junction end is altered; a read error may explain this. The chain recombines TRBV7-7 with TRBJ2-2; D unclear. Germline CDR1 is SSHAT and CDR2 is FNYEAQ (reference sequence). This CDR3 comprises 17 residues. CDR3 coding DNA: TGTGCTAGCAGTAAAACTTTAGCAGATACGAACACCGGGGAGCTGTTTTTT. This gives the protein CASSKTLADTNTGELFF.

CDR3 sequence (DNA): TGCGCCAGCAGCCCCACGGGACTTTTCCAAGAGACCCAGTACTTC. Encoded protein: CASSPTGLFQETQYF. The chain is built from TRBV5-1 and TRBJ2-5, with D perhaps TRBD2 (6 bases). This CDR3 region has 15 residues. Per the germline V gene, CDR1 is SGHRS and CDR2 is YFSETQ. V was cut by 4 bases and J by 1 base, with 14 bases left in between.

The J gene is TRBJ2-5, the V gene TRBV5-5; the D is unclear. The CDR3 extends over 11 amino acids. V lost 2 bases to trimming and J lost 4 bases, with 3 bases between them. Germline loops: CDR1 SGHKS, CDR2 YYEKEE (reference sequence). CDR3: CASSFRETQYF. The CDR3 nucleotides are TGTGCCAGCAGCTTCCGAGAGACCCAGTACTTC.

The rearrangement links TRBV5-4 to TRBJ2-1, with 14 positions matching TRBD2. The CDR3 loop spans 19 amino acids. Germline CDR1 and CDR2: SGHNT and YYREEE (reference sequence). V lost 4 bases and J lost 7; bases outside the gene matches: 16. In nucleotides, the CDR3 is TGTGCCAGCAGCCTCTCCCTTGGGACTAGCGGGAGAGGAAGTAATGAGCAGTTCTTC. Translated, it gives CASSLSLGTSGRGSNEQFF.

The genes are TRBV4-1 and TRBJ2-3; perhaps TRBD2 as D (6 bases). Germline V gene sequence: CDR1 MGHRA, CDR2 YSYEKL. V was clipped by 3 bases and J by 10 bases, with 20 bases between them. There are 15 residues in the CDR3. The CDR3 coding sequence is TGCGCCAGCAGCCAGAGGGAGGTGACTACCATTGCGCAGTATTTT. It is translated as CASSQREVTTIAQYF.

The chain uses TRBV5-4 and TRBJ1-1; 11 nucleotides match TRBD1. The V and J ends lost 3 bases and 5 bases, in that order; junction bases with no gene match: 3. Germline CDR1 SGHNT, CDR2 YYREEE (reference sequence). The length of the CDR3 is 14 residues. Here the CDR3 reads CASSSGTGGTEAFF. DNA of the CDR3: TGTGCCAGCAGCTCCGGGACAGGGGGGACTGAAGCTTTCTTT.

The chain is built from TRBV13 and TRBJ2-5; 9 bases match TRBD2. V dropped 4 bases and J dropped 1; count of bases not matched to a gene: 1. Germline assignment: CDR1 PRHDT and CDR2 FYEKMQ (reference sequence). The CDR3 contains 14 residues. The CDR3 DNA reads as TGTGCCAGCAGCTGGACTAGCGCCCAAGAGACCCAGTACTTC. This gives the protein CASSWTSAQETQYF.

The gene calls are TRBV14 and TRBJ2-1, with 10 bases identical to TRBD2. The CDR3 is made up of 15 amino acids. Unmatched junction bases numbered 4, after V lost 0 bases and J lost 8 bases. Germline CDR1 is SGHDN and CDR2 is FVKESK. The CDR3 DNA reads TGTGCCAGCAGCCAAGAAATAGCGGGAGGCGATGAGCAGTTCTTC. This gives the protein CASSQEIAGGDEQFF.

This rearrangement joins TRBV19 to TRBJ2-7; D gene uncertain. Trimming stripped 5 bases from V and 7 bases from J, with 12 bases between. Germline assignment: CDR1 LNHDA and CDR2 SQIVND (reference sequence). CDR3 length equals 12 residues. CDR3 in amino acids: CASSSPVGEQYF. The CDR3 DNA reads TGTGCCAGTAGTTCCCCCGTCGGGGAGCAGTACTTC.

The chain is built from TRBV6-5 and TRBJ2-5; perhaps TRBD2 as D (6 bases). The CDR3 loop spans 16 amino acids. The V end was cut by 1 base, the J end by 4 bases, with 16 bases between. Germline-derived CDR1 and CDR2 are MNHEY and SVGAGI. The CDR3, as DNA: TGTGCCAGCAGTTACTTCGCGGAGGGCGTCGGAGAGACCCAGTACTTC. Translation gives CASSYFAEGVGETQYF.

The chain carries TRBV9 and TRBJ2-3; D ambiguous. The CDR3 is 15 amino acids. V lost 0 bases and J lost 2, with 10 bases in between. Germline assignment: CDR1 SGDLS and CDR2 YYNGEE. CDR3 region: CASSVAWATTDTQYF. Here the CDR3 DNA reads TGTGCCAGCAGCGTAGCTTGGGCCACCACAGATACGCAGTATTTT.

The chain carries TRBV11-1 and TRBJ2-7; 7 bases agree with TRBD1. Germline CDR1 SGHAT, CDR2 FQDESV (reference sequence). Trimming took 2 bases from V and 0 from J; bases not matched to a gene: 4. The CDR3 consists of 15 residues. Here the CDR3 DNA reads TGTGCCAGCAGCTTATCTGGACAGGTCTCCTACGAGCAGTACTTC. Residues: CASSLSGQVSYEQYF.

The CDR3 spells CASSHGSGYNEQFF. In nucleotides, the CDR3 is TGCGCCAGCAGCCACGGCTCGGGTTACAATGAGCAGTTCTTC. This chain connects TRBV5-1 to TRBJ2-1; D is uncertain. The CDR3 has 14 amino acids. Germline CDR1 reads SGHRS; CDR2 reads YFSETQ. The ends were cut back, 4 bases at V and 4 bases at J, with 12 bases in the middle.

V is TRBV13 and J is TRBJ2-5; weak D call: TRBD2 (5 bases). V was trimmed by 6 bases and J by 3 bases, leaving 8 bases between them. The germline CDR1 and CDR2 sequences are PRHDT and FYEKMQ (reference sequence). This CDR3 is built from 12 residues. CDR3 protein: CASRDGEETQYF. CDR3 coding DNA: TGTGCCAGCAGGGACGGGGAAGAGACCCAGTACTTC.